A single sample is the source of the 32 T cell receptor beta chains below, sequenced in a study of blood T cell repertoires in COVID-19. Clones were read by immunoSEQ multiplex PCR, and TCRdb kept only the in-frame ones, dropping some. The data hold a few hundred thousand clones, with 85% observed a single time. The sample consisted of peripheral blood. The receptors derive from a young woman with acute or convalescent COVID-19.

The chain has TRBV11-1 and TRBJ1-1; TRBD1 agrees at 10 bases. Trimming at V came to 5 bases and at J to 3 bases, leaving 9 bases not matched to a gene. From germline, CDR1 is SGHAT and CDR2 FQDESV (reference sequence). The CDR3 runs to 16 residues. For the CDR3, the DNA is TGTGCCAGCAGCGACCCCACGGGACAGGGGTACACTGAAGCTTTCTTT. This sequence encodes CASSDPTGQGYTEAFF.

In this sample, this clone turned up many times. The chain uses TRBV2 and TRBJ2-7; 7 nucleotides align to TRBD1. Germline-derived CDR1 and CDR2 are SNHLY and FYNNEI. Trimming took 1 base from V and 6 from J; bases not matched to a gene: 9. The CDR3 covers 15 residues. CDR3 sequence: CASSEGRQGASEQYF. The CDR3 DNA is TGTGCCAGCAGTGAAGGAAGACAGGGAGCTAGCGAGCAGTACTTC.

The J gene is TRBJ1-1, the V gene TRBV4-1; 7 bases are shared with TRBD1. The CDR3 totals 16 residues. CDR1 is MGHRA and CDR2 is YSYEKL in the germline V gene. The V gene end was trimmed by 0 bases and the J gene end by 4 bases; junction bases not matched to a gene: 8. The CDR3 DNA follows: TGCGCCAGCAGCCAAGATGTAGGGGGCCTAGGCACTGAAGCTTTCTTT. It is translated as CASSQDVGGLGTEAFF.

J is TRBJ1-5 and V is TRBV13, with TRBD1 identical over 7 bases. CDR3 length: 13 amino acids. V lost 4 bases and J lost 6; bases outside the gene matches: 3. Germline loops: CDR1 PRHDT, CDR2 FYEKMQ (reference sequence). CDR3 bases: TGTGCCAGCAGCTCCAGGGGGTCTCAGCCCCAGCATTTT. This codes for CASSSRGSQPQHF.

The J gene is TRBJ2-7, the V gene TRBV29-1; 9 bases match TRBD2. J gave up 3 bases and V 6 bases, and 6 bases lay outside the gene matches. Germline CDR1 SQVTM, CDR2 ANQGSEA. CDR3 length: 13 amino acids. The CDR3 spells CSVAGGPSYEQYF. CDR3 in DNA: TGCAGCGTGGCGGGGGGGCCGAGCTACGAGCAGTACTTC.

Notes on this clone: At one end the junction does not follow the germline gene, possibly because of a read error. The chain couples TRBV6-1 to TRBJ1-2; 8 bases align to TRBD1. Germline CDR1 and CDR2: MNHNS and SASEGT. The CDR3 has 10 amino acids. The CDR3, as DNA: TGTGCCAGCAGTGATGGGGACAGGAACTTC. This translates into CASSDGDRNF.

This rearrangement joins TRBV6-5 to TRBJ2-3; possibly TRBD1 for D (6 bases). Deletions cut 0 bases from V and 8 bases from J, with 15 bases between. This CDR3 region has 15 residues. Germline V gene data show CDR1 as MNHEY and CDR2 as SVGAGI. The DNA for the CDR3 is TGTGCCAGCAGTTACTCTACAGGGCCCTACGGTACGCAGTATTTT. Translated, it gives CASSYSTGPYGTQYF.

The chain couples TRBV3-1 (or the pseudogene TRBV3-2) to TRBJ1-4; possible D gene TRBD1, 5 bases. The V end was cut by 0 bases, the J end by 4 bases, with 9 bases between. Germline V gene lookup returns CDR1 LGHDT and CDR2 YNNKEL (reference sequence). CDR3 length: 15 residues. CDR3 DNA sequence: TGTGCCAGCAGCCAAGATGGGGGGGTTAATGAAAAACTGTTTTTT. Protein sequence: CASSQDGGVNEKLFF.

This CDR3 reads CASMGTMGQPQHF. CDR3 DNA: TGTGCCAGTATGGGGACAATGGGACAGCCCCAGCATTTT. The chain has TRBV19 and TRBJ1-5; tentatively, D is TRBD1 (6 bases). Trimming pared 7 bases from V and 7 bases from J, leaving 14 bases between. CDR3 length: 13 amino acids. Germline CDR1 reads LNHDA; CDR2 reads SQIVND (reference sequence). Looking up the rest from reference TRBV19 and TRBJ1-5 gives the full variable domain: DGGITQSPKYLFRKEGQNVTLSCEQNLNHDAMYWYRQDPGQGLRLIYYSQIVNDFQKGDIAEGYSVSREKKESFPLTVTSAQKNPTAFYLCASMGTMGQPQHFGDGTRLSIL.

This clone has just one count. The J gene is TRBJ2-1, the V gene TRBV6-5, with 8 bases fitting TRBD2. CDR3 length: 16 amino acids. CDR1 is MNHEY and CDR2 is SVGAGI in the germline V gene. Unmatched junction bases numbered 2, after V lost 0 bases and J lost 1 base. DNA of the CDR3: TGTGCCAGCAGTTACTCGATAGCGGGATCCTACAATGAGCAGTTCTTC. Protein product: CASSYSIAGSYNEQFF.

V gene TRBV5-1 combines with J gene TRBJ1-2, with D hard to call. Germline V gene data show CDR1 as SGHRS and CDR2 as YFSETQ. The V end was cut by 2 bases, the J end by 2 bases, with 7 bases between. The length of the CDR3 is 13 residues. As DNA, the CDR3 is TGCGCCAGCAGCTTCCCAGAAAACTATGGCTACACCTTC. Translation: CASSFPENYGYTF.

The gene calls are TRBV7-9 and TRBJ1-1; D not resolved. CDR3 size: 14 residues. Germline CDR1 reads SEHNR; CDR2 reads FQNEAQ (reference sequence). Trimming removed 1 base at V and 6 bases at J, with 12 bases between. CDR3: CASSLGGEVSEAFF. CDR3 nucleotide sequence: TGTGCCAGCAGCTTAGGAGGTGAGGTTTCTGAAGCTTTCTTT.

Notes on this clone: This same CDR3 is encoded by further DNA sequences in the sample. This chain connects TRBV9 to TRBJ2-3; 11 nucleotides align to TRBD2. Germline-derived CDR1 and CDR2 are SGDLS and YYNGEE. The length of the CDR3 is 16 residues. Trimming took 3 bases from V and 2 from J; bases not matched to a gene: 5. CDR3 amino acids: CASSAGTSGYTDTQYF. The CDR3, as DNA: TGTGCCAGCAGCGCGGGGACTAGCGGTTACACAGATACGCAGTATTTT.

The V gene is TRBV12-3 or TRBV12-4, the J gene TRBJ2-7; D perhaps matches TRBD1 (6 bases). The V end was cut by 6 bases, the J end by 9 bases, with 18 bases between. The CDR3 covers 13 residues. CDR3 bases: TGTGCCAGCAGAGGAACAGGGATTAATCGGCAGTACTTC. Residues: CASRGTGINRQYF.

V gene TRBV7-7 combines with J gene TRBJ2-1; unclear D gene. Germline V CDR1 and CDR2: SSHAT, FNYEAQ (reference sequence). This CDR3 has 14 amino acids. Trimming left V 0 bases short and J 7 bases short, with 10 bases between. CDR3 sequence: CASSLAVEVNEQFF. DNA of the CDR3: TGTGCCAGCAGCTTAGCGGTCGAGGTTAATGAGCAGTTCTTC.

This clone was recorded at least ten times. The gene calls are TRBV7-7 and TRBJ1-4; 7 bases are shared with TRBD1. Germline V lookup: CDR1 SSHAT, CDR2 FNYEAQ (reference sequence). After removal of 5 bases from V and 1 base from J, the junction contained 1 base not matched to a gene. The CDR3 runs to 14 residues. The CDR3: CASSPGGTNEKLFF. The DNA of the CDR3 is TGTGCCAGCAGCCCAGGGGGAACTAATGAAAAACTGTTTTTT.

The chain employs TRBV9 and TRBJ2-7; D is possibly TRBD2 (6 bases). The V end lost 4 bases, the J end lost 0 bases, and 14 bases lay between the germline ends. In germline, CDR1 is SGDLS, CDR2 YYNGEE. The CDR3 loop spans 15 amino acids. The CDR3 DNA is TGTGCCAGCAGCCAAGGAGGGGCGGTCTCCTACGAGCAGTACTTC. It encodes CASSQGGAVSYEQYF.

CDR3 protein: CASSKTGGLGPQYF. CDR3 bases: TGTGCCAGCTCAAAAACGGGGGGGCTTGGTCCGCAGTATTTT. The chain uses TRBV28 and TRBJ2-3; 8 bases align to TRBD2. With 8 bases clipped from V and 10 bases from J, the junction kept 14 bases outside the gene matches. The CDR3 is 14 amino acids. Per germline, CDR1 MDHEN and CDR2 SYDVKM. Variable domain in full (rest from reference TRBV28 and TRBJ2-3): DVKVTQSSRYLVKRTGEKVFLECVQDMDHENMFWYRQDPGLGLRLIYFSYDVKMKEKGDIPEGYSVSREKKERFSLILESASTNQTSMYLCASSKTGGLGPQYFGPGTRLTVL.

The chain carries TRBV25-1 and TRBJ1-1; D is perhaps TRBD1 (5 bases). Germline assignment: CDR1 MGHDK and CDR2 SYGVNS. The V end lost 4 bases, the J end lost 6 bases, and 6 bases lay between the germline ends. The CDR3 consists of 11 residues. Here the CDR3 DNA reads TGTGCCAGCAGTGTGACAGCTGAAGCTTTCTTT. Encoded protein: CASSVTAEAFF. The variable domain in full, completed from reference TRBV25-1 and TRBJ1-1, reads EADIYQTPRYLVIGTGKKITLECSQTMGHDKMYWYQQDPGMELHLIHYSYGVNSTEKGDLSSESTVSRIRTEHFPLTLESARPSHTSQYLCASSVTAEAFFGQGTRLTVV.

The J gene is TRBJ1-5, the V gene TRBV5-6; D remains ambiguous. CDR1 and CDR2 (germline): SGHDT, YYEEEE. CDR3 length: 15 amino acids. Trimming stripped 0 bases from V and 3 bases from J, with 10 bases between. The CDR3 loop reads CASSLGSGPNQPQHF. The CDR3 nucleotides are TGTGCCAGCAGCTTGGGGTCAGGCCCCAATCAGCCCCAGCATTTT.

The V call is TRBV9, the J call TRBJ1-1; 9 bases are shared with TRBD1. J lost 5 bases, V lost 0 bases, and 5 bases had no gene match. CDR1 is SGDLS and CDR2 is YYNGEE in the germline V gene. This CDR3 region has 15 residues. This chain's CDR3 is CASSVEGQGRTEAFF. In DNA, the CDR3 is TGTGCCAGCAGCGTAGAAGGACAGGGGAGGACTGAAGCTTTCTTT.

This chain connects TRBV5-8 to TRBJ2-7; the match to TRBD2 covers 9 bases. The CDR3 has 13 amino acids. J was trimmed by 3 bases and V by 5 bases; bases with no gene match: 3. Germline V CDR1 and CDR2: SGHTS, YDEGEE. This CDR3 is CASRGSGGYEQYF. The DNA for the CDR3 is TGTGCCAGCAGAGGTAGCGGGGGCTACGAGCAGTACTTC.

The chain has TRBV28 and TRBJ1-4; weak D call: TRBD1 (6 bases). Trimming removed 3 bases from V and 8 bases from J, with 16 bases in between. Germline V gives CDR1 MDHEN, CDR2 SYDVKM. This CDR3 is 15 amino acids long. The CDR3 sequence is CASSFIGQGSEKLFF. CDR3 DNA: TGTGCCAGCAGTTTTATTGGCCAGGGGAGCGAAAAACTGTTTTTT.

The chain employs TRBV5-1 and TRBJ2-2; no firm D call. V shed 6 bases and J shed 1 base, with 10 bases lying between them. The CDR3 covers 14 residues. Germline-derived CDR1 and CDR2 are SGHRS and YFSETQ. CDR3 loop: CASNRQENTGELFF. CDR3 in DNA: TGCGCCAGCAATCGGCAGGAGAACACCGGGGAGCTGTTTTTT.

J is TRBJ2-1 and V is TRBV5-6; 9 bases fit TRBD1. Germline V gene lookup returns CDR1 SGHDT and CDR2 YYEEEE. The ends lost 0 bases at V and 6 bases at J; junction bases unmatched: 7. This CDR3 contains 16 residues. This CDR3 reads CASSLVGTGRFNEQFF. The CDR3 coding sequence is TGTGCCAGCAGCTTGGTCGGGACAGGGAGATTCAATGAGCAGTTCTTC.

The rearrangement uses TRBV4-1 and TRBJ1-4, with a weak D call TRBD1 (6 bases). The CDR3 totals 13 residues. V shed 1 base and J shed 11 bases, with 11 bases lying between them. Germline lookup yields CDR1 MGHRA and CDR2 YSYEKL. CDR3 in amino acids: CASSQVPGEKLFF. The CDR3 DNA reads TGCGCCAGCAGCCAAGTTCCAGGGGAGAAACTGTTTTTT.

Worth noting for this clone: The junction shows a germline mismatch at one end, possibly a read error. The gene calls are TRBV6-1 and TRBJ2-2; possible D gene TRBD2, 6 bases. The CDR3 sequence is 16 residues long. CDR1 and CDR2 (germline): MNHNS, SASEGT. The chain's CDR3 is CASSEGSGSYTGELFF. Here the CDR3 DNA reads TGTGCCAGCAGCGAAGGTAGCGGCTCATACACCGGGGAGCTGTTTTTT.

CDR3 DNA: TGTGCCAGCAGTTCACAGCGGAACTATGGCTACACCTTC. Encoded protein: CASSSQRNYGYTF. The V and J genes are TRBV6-5 and TRBJ1-2; D remains ambiguous. Germline CDR1 MNHEY, CDR2 SVGAGI. The CDR3 sequence is 13 residues long. V was trimmed by 4 bases and J by 2 bases, leaving 8 bases between them.

The rearrangement joins TRBV13 to TRBJ2-3, with 7 bases that match TRBD2. The J segment lost 5 bases and the V segment lost 5 bases, leaving 7 bases of the junction unmatched. The germline V gene encodes CDR1 PRHDT and CDR2 FYEKMQ (reference sequence). The CDR3 consists of 14 residues. CDR3: CASSPRIAGDTQYF. The CDR3 region has the DNA TGTGCCAGCAGCCCACGGATAGCGGGAGATACGCAGTATTTT.

This clone was seen just once. This chain links TRBV11-2 with TRBJ2-7; D uncertain. Looked up from germline, CDR1 is SGHAT and CDR2 is FQNNGV. There are 10 residues in the CDR3. V was cut by 5 bases and J by 10 bases, with 9 bases left in between. The CDR3: CASSAGIQYF. The DNA for the CDR3 is TGTGCCAGCAGCGCAGGAATACAGTACTTC. The whole variable domain, remainder taken from reference TRBV11-2 and TRBJ2-7, is EAGVAQSPRYKIIEKRQSVAFWCNPISGHATLYWYQQILGQGPKLLIQFQNNGVVDDSQLPKDRFSAERLKGVDSTLKIQPAKLEDSAVYLCASSAGIQYFGPGTRLTVT.

Of note for this clone: The germline gene is not matched at one end of the junction; a read error may be the cause. V is TRBV7-6 and J is TRBJ2-3, with D perhaps matching TRBD2 (5 bases). The CDR3 is 15 amino acids. Germline assignment: CDR1 SGHVS and CDR2 FNYEAQ. The CDR3 coding sequence is TGTGCCAGCAGCTTAGAGGTTGCTAGCATAGATACGCAGTATTTT. Amino acids: CASSLEVASIDTQYF. The complete variable domain, with remaining parts taken from reference TRBV7-6 and TRBJ2-3, reads GAGVSQSPRYKVTKRGQDVALRCDPISGHVSLYWYRQALGQGPEFLTYFNYEAQQDKSGLPNDRFSAERPEGSISTLTIQRTEQRDSAMYRCASSLEVASIDTQYFGPGTRLTVL.

V and J are TRBV28 and TRBJ2-6; maybe TRBD1 (7 bases). Trimming removed 6 bases at V and 2 bases at J, with 11 bases between. Germline lookup yields CDR1 MDHEN and CDR2 SYDVKM. The CDR3 spans 15 residues. DNA of the CDR3: TGTGCCAGCAGGTCAGGGGGGACTGGGGCCAACGTCCTGACTTTC. This gives the protein CASRSGGTGANVLTF.